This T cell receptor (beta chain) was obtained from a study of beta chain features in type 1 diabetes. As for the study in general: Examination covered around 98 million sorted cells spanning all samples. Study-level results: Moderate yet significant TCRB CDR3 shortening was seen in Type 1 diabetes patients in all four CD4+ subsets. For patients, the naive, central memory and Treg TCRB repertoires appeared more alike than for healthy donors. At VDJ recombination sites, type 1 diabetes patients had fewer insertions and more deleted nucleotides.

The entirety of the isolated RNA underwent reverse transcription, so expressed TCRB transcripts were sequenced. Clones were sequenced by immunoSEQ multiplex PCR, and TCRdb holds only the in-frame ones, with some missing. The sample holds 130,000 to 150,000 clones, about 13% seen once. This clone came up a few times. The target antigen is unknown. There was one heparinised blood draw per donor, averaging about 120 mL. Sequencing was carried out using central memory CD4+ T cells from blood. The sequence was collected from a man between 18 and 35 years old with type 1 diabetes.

CDR3 sequence (DNA): TGCGCCAGCAGCCTCCCGGGAGGGGGCGAGCAGTACTTC. Its protein product is CASSLPGGGEQYF. The rearrangement joins TRBV4-1 to TRBJ2-7, with TRBD2 matching 8 bases. The V gene end was trimmed by 4 bases and the J gene end by 6 bases; junction bases not matched to a gene: 5. The length of the CDR3 is 13 residues. The germline gives CDR1 MGHRA, CDR2 YSYEKL.